One sample yielded the 30 T cell receptor beta chains listed below, sequenced in a study of blood T cell repertoires in COVID-19. Sequencing used immunoSEQ multiplex PCR; TCRdb keeps in-frame clones, though not all of them. The repertoire has 85,000 to 100,000 clones, 80% to 90% of them found once; the top ten carry about 7.2%. Sample: peripheral blood. Receptors were obtained from a man in his 60s with acute or convalescent COVID-19.

This clone was found once. This rearrangement joins TRBV6-5 to TRBJ1-3; 8 positions agree with TRBD1. With 7 bases clipped from V and 4 bases from J, the junction kept 3 bases outside the gene matches. The CDR3 covers 13 residues. Germline CDR1 reads MNHEY; CDR2 reads SVGAGI. The CDR3 protein is CASMTGVGNTIYF. The CDR3 DNA follows: TGTGCCAGCATGACAGGGGTAGGAAACACCATATATTTT.

This chain connects TRBV11-2 to TRBJ1-2; D not resolved. There are 13 residues in the CDR3. Germline V gene data show CDR1 as SGHAT and CDR2 as FQNNGV. Trimming cost V 5 bases and J 1 base, with 8 bases left between them. The CDR3 DNA reads TGTGCCAGCAGCCCTACAGTTAACTATGGCTACACCTTC. The encoded protein is CASSPTVNYGYTF.

J is TRBJ2-5 and V is TRBV4-3; the match to TRBD2 covers 7 bases. Germline-derived CDR1 and CDR2 are LGHNA and YSLEER. The junction had 5 bases not matched to a gene; V was cut back by 0 bases and J by 1 base. This CDR3 contains 16 residues. In DNA, the CDR3 is TGCGCCAGCAGCCAAGACGGAGCGGGGAGCCAAGAGACCCAGTACTTC. Translating it yields CASSQDGAGSQETQYF.

V and J are TRBV10-3 and TRBJ2-3, with 7 bases matching TRBD2. The junction had 7 bases not matched to a gene; V was cut back by 0 bases and J by 4 bases. CDR3 length equals 16 residues. The germline CDR1 and CDR2 sequences are ENHRY and SYGVKD. The CDR3 nucleotides read TGTGCCATCAGTGAGTCGGGGCGGGGGAGCTCAGATACGCAGTATTTT. Translated, it gives CAISESGRGSSDTQYF.

The V call is TRBV2, the J call TRBJ1-5, with 8 bases lining up with TRBD1. CDR1 and CDR2 (germline): SNHLY, FYNNEI. This CDR3 contains 15 residues. Trimming at V came to 3 bases and at J to 6 bases, leaving 7 bases not matched to a gene. The CDR3 protein is CASSEEDRGTQPQHF. CDR3 coding DNA: TGTGCCAGCAGTGAGGAAGACAGGGGAACTCAGCCCCAGCATTTT.

The CDR3 nucleotides are TGTGCCAGCAGCTTATACAGGGGAACTGGAAACACCATATATTTT. Protein: CASSLYRGTGNTIYF. The chain has TRBV7-8 and TRBJ1-3; 7 nucleotides line up with TRBD1. In germline, CDR1 is SGHVS, CDR2 FQNEAQ. The V gene end was trimmed by 2 bases and the J gene end by 2 bases; junction bases not matched to a gene: 3. CDR3 length equals 15 residues.

V usage is TRBV2 and J usage is TRBJ2-1, with TRBD2 identical over 10 bases. The CDR3 is made up of 15 amino acids. V shed 1 base and J 6 bases; nucleotides not matched to a gene: 3. Germline assignment: CDR1 SNHLY and CDR2 FYNNEI. CDR3 sequence: CASSEGAGGLNEQFF. In DNA form, the CDR3 reads TGTGCCAGCAGTGAAGGAGCGGGGGGGCTCAATGAGCAGTTCTTC. Combining the CDR3 with reference TRBV2 and TRBJ2-1 gives the whole variable domain EPEVTQTPSHQVTQMGQEVILRCVPISNHLYFYWYRQILGQKVEFLVSFYNNEISEKSEIFDDQFSVERPDGSNFTLKIRSTKLEDSAMYFCASSEGAGGLNEQFFGPGTRLTVL.

For the CDR3, the DNA is TGCGCCAGCAGCCCTGGAGACAGACATGAGGAAGAGACCCAGTACTTC. This gives the protein CASSPGDRHEEETQYF. The chain links TRBV5-1 to TRBJ2-5; D is perhaps TRBD1 (5 bases). Between the trimmed V and J ends, which lost 4 bases and 3 bases, there was a span of 19 bases. The CDR3 totals 16 residues. Germline V gene data show CDR1 as SGHRS and CDR2 as YFSETQ.

The V gene is TRBV7-3, the J gene TRBJ1-1; weak D call: TRBD1 (6 bases). The CDR3 is 16 residues long. The germline V gene has CDR1 SGHTA and CDR2 FQGTGA. The V end lost 2 bases, the J end lost 0 bases, and 13 bases lay between the germline ends. The CDR3 sequence: CASSLGGRRMNTEAFF. For the CDR3, the DNA is TGTGCCAGCAGCTTAGGGGGCCGCAGAATGAACACTGAAGCTTTCTTT.

This clone occurred once. The genes are TRBV13 and TRBJ2-7, with TRBD2 identical over 11 bases. The V gene's germline CDR1 is PRHDT and CDR2 FYEKMQ (reference sequence). The junction had 4 bases not matched to a gene; V was cut back by 0 bases and J by 6 bases. The CDR3 length is 15 residues. The CDR3 DNA is TGTGCCAGCAGCTTAGGCGCGCTAGCGGGAGGCGAGCAGTACTTC. It codes for CASSLGALAGGEQYF. The whole variable domain, filled in from reference TRBV13 and TRBJ2-7, reads AAGVIQSPRHLIKEKRETATLKCYPIPRHDTVYWYQQGPGQDPQFLISFYEKMQSDKGSIPDRFSAQQFSDYHSELNMSSLELGDSALYFCASSLGALAGGEQYFGPGTRLTVT.

This sequence joins TRBV30 and TRBJ2-7, with 10 nucleotides matching TRBD2. Germline-derived CDR1 and CDR2 are GTSNPN and SVGIG (reference sequence). The CDR3 totals 15 residues. V lost 0 bases and J lost 3; bases outside the gene matches: 5. The CDR3 is CAWSVDSGGFYEQYF. The CDR3 nucleotides are TGTGCCTGGAGTGTAGATAGCGGGGGGTTCTACGAGCAGTACTTC.

As concerns this clone: One end of the junction fails to match germline, which may point to a read error. The V call is TRBV3-1 (or the pseudogene TRBV3-2), the J call TRBJ1-1; 7 bases line up with TRBD1. The length of the CDR3 is 12 residues. Germline CDR1 LGHDT, CDR2 YNNKEL (reference sequence). The CDR3 sequence is CASSQARGQTHF. In DNA, the CDR3 is TGTGCCAGCAGCCAAGCCCGGGGACAGACTCACTTT.

The genes are TRBV9 and TRBJ2-3; no definite D call. The CDR3 covers 13 residues. V lost 0 bases and J 6 bases, leaving 8 bases between the germline ends. The germline CDR1 and CDR2 sequences are SGDLS and YYNGEE. This CDR3 reads CASSVDREDTQYF. CDR3 nucleotides: TGTGCCAGCAGCGTAGATCGCGAGGATACGCAGTATTTT.

The chain recombines TRBV7-8 with TRBJ1-5, with 8 bases that match TRBD1. The V gene's germline CDR1 is SGHVS and CDR2 FQNEAQ. The CDR3 is 14 residues long. V gave up 8 bases and J gave up 0 bases; unmatched junction bases: 3. The chain's CDR3 is CASDRGYSNQPQHF. In nucleotides, the CDR3 is TGTGCCAGCGACAGGGGATATAGCAATCAGCCCCAGCATTTT.

This sequence joins TRBV5-6 and TRBJ2-7; 10 nucleotides agree with TRBD1. V lost 0 bases, J lost 3 bases, and 0 bases stayed unmatched. CDR1 is SGHDT, CDR2 YYEEEE, per germline. The length of the CDR3 is 14 residues. The CDR3 is CASSLGDRGYEQYF. CDR3 bases: TGTGCCAGCAGCTTGGGGGACAGGGGCTACGAGCAGTACTTC.

This rearrangement joins TRBV6-6 to TRBJ2-7, with D possibly being TRBD1 (6 bases). Between the trimmed V and J ends, which lost 4 bases and 4 bases, there was a span of 14 bases. There are 14 residues in the CDR3. Germline CDR1 reads MNHNY; CDR2 reads SVGAGI (reference sequence). CDR3 bases: TGTGCCAGCAGTTCCGGGACACCAAGGTACGAGCAGTACTTC. Amino acids: CASSSGTPRYEQYF.

The CDR3 spells CASSLVAGAGGELFF. In DNA, the CDR3 is TGTGCCAGCAGCTTAGTAGCGGGAGCTGGCGGGGAGCTGTTTTTT. V is TRBV11-1 and J is TRBJ2-2; 9 bases are a match to TRBD2. Germline V CDR1 and CDR2: SGHAT, FQDESV (reference sequence). V gave up 1 base and J gave up 7 bases; unmatched junction bases: 4. This CDR3 is built from 15 residues. The variable domain in full, with the rest retrieved from reference TRBV11-1 and TRBJ2-2, is EAEVAQSPRYKITEKSQAVAFWCDPISGHATLYWYRQILGQGPELLVQFQDESVVDDSQLPKDRFSAERLKGVDSTLKIQPAELGDSAMYLCASSLVAGAGGELFFGEGSRLTVL.

This chain joins TRBV7-2 and TRBJ2-3; D ambiguous. Per the germline V gene, CDR1 is SGHTA and CDR2 is FQGNSA. The ends were cut back, 5 bases at V and 8 bases at J, with 11 bases in the middle. There are 12 residues in the CDR3. Here the CDR3 reads CASSSAGGTQYF. CDR3 nucleotide sequence: TGTGCCAGCAGCAGCGCCGGCGGTACGCAGTATTTT.

This rearrangement joins TRBV27 to TRBJ2-1; 9 bases agree with TRBD2. The CDR3 consists of 16 residues. V was clipped by 5 bases and J by 6 bases; unmatched bases: 11. The V gene's germline CDR1 is MNHEY and CDR2 SMNVEV (reference sequence). The CDR3 DNA reads TGTGCCAGCAGTCAACGAGGTCTAGCGGGATCCAATGAGCAGTTCTTC. Translated: CASSQRGLAGSNEQFF.

The chain combines TRBV11-2 with TRBJ1-2; D may be TRBD1 (6 bases). Per germline, CDR1 SGHAT and CDR2 FQNNGV. Trimming stripped 4 bases from V and 5 bases from J, with 14 bases between. This CDR3 contains 14 residues. CDR3 DNA sequence: TGTGCCAGCAGCTCGCGGACAGAGCGATATGGCTACACCTTC. This sequence encodes CASSSRTERYGYTF.

This clone was seen a single time. The rearrangement uses TRBV11-2 and TRBJ2-5, with 8 bases identical to TRBD1. With 4 bases clipped from V and 6 bases from J, the junction kept 4 bases outside the gene matches. The CDR3 has 13 amino acids. Germline V CDR1 and CDR2: SGHAT, FQNNGV. This CDR3 is CASSSDRVKTQYF. The CDR3 nucleotides are TGTGCCAGCAGCTCGGACAGGGTAAAGACCCAGTACTTC. The variable domain in full, with the rest retrieved from reference TRBV11-2 and TRBJ2-5, is EAGVAQSPRYKIIEKRQSVAFWCNPISGHATLYWYQQILGQGPKLLIQFQNNGVVDDSQLPKDRFSAERLKGVDSTLKIQPAKLEDSAVYLCASSSDRVKTQYFGPGTRLLVL.

V gene TRBV30 combines with J gene TRBJ2-1, with D perhaps TRBD2 (6 bases). Germline V gene lookup returns CDR1 GTSNPN and CDR2 SVGIG (reference sequence). The CDR3 has 15 residues. Trimming took off 0 bases at V and 0 bases at J, with 9 bases between the two ends. This CDR3 reads CAWSVAGYSYNEQFF. The CDR3 DNA reads TGTGCCTGGAGTGTAGCGGGTTACTCCTACAATGAGCAGTTCTTC.

V usage is TRBV2 and J usage is TRBJ1-2; 8 nucleotides line up with TRBD1. Germline trimming cut 5 bases from V and 3 bases from J; bases unmatched to any gene: 2. Looked up from germline, CDR1 is SNHLY and CDR2 is FYNNEI. The CDR3 sequence is 13 residues long. CDR3 loop: CASSKDRDYGYTF. For the CDR3, the DNA is TGTGCCAGCAGTAAGGACAGGGACTATGGCTACACCTTC. The variable domain in full, completed from reference TRBV2 and TRBJ1-2, reads EPEVTQTPSHQVTQMGQEVILRCVPISNHLYFYWYRQILGQKVEFLVSFYNNEISEKSEIFDDQFSVERPDGSNFTLKIRSTKLEDSAMYFCASSKDRDYGYTFGSGTRLTVV.

The genes are TRBV28 and TRBJ1-2, with D perhaps matching TRBD1 (6 bases). The CDR3 consists of 13 residues. Germline-derived CDR1 and CDR2 are MDHEN and SYDVKM. V was shortened by 5 bases and J by 4 bases, with 11 bases between the two germline ends. CDR3 DNA sequence: TGTGCCAGCAGTGTACAGGGTAGCTATGGCTACACCTTC. Translation gives CASSVQGSYGYTF.

The V and J genes are TRBV5-1 and TRBJ1-2, with D perhaps matching TRBD1 (6 bases). The germline V and J ends were trimmed by 3 bases and 8 bases, with 23 bases remaining between them. CDR1 SGHRS and CDR2 YFSETQ come from the germline V gene. This CDR3 spans 16 amino acids. This CDR3 is CASSSNQPTGLGGYTF. The CDR3 nucleotides read TGCGCCAGCAGCTCGAATCAGCCAACAGGGTTAGGGGGCTACACCTTC.

The chain joins TRBV13 to TRBJ1-4, with D possibly being TRBD1 (6 bases). The V and J ends lost 3 bases and 3 bases respectively, with 11 bases between them. Looked up from germline, CDR1 is PRHDT and CDR2 is FYEKMQ (reference sequence). The CDR3 runs 15 residues. DNA for the CDR3: TGTGCCAGCAGCTTTAATGGACAGCCTAATGAAAAACTGTTTTTT. It encodes CASSFNGQPNEKLFF.

J is TRBJ1-4 and V is TRBV29-1, with D possibly matching TRBD1 (6 bases). Trimming pared 6 bases from V and 8 bases from J, leaving 19 bases between. This CDR3 contains 14 residues. Germline loops: CDR1 SQVTM, CDR2 ANQGSEA. For the CDR3, the DNA is TGCAGCGTACGTTTGAGGGGGTTTTGGGAAAAACTGTTTTTT. It translates to CSVRLRGFWEKLFF.

V is TRBV5-6 and J is TRBJ2-7, with 11 positions matching TRBD2. This CDR3 contains 15 residues. J was trimmed by 3 bases and V by 4 bases; bases with no gene match: 6. CDR1 SGHDT and CDR2 YYEEEE come from the germline V gene. CDR3 nucleotide sequence: TGTGCCAGCAGCCGGATACTAGCGGGAGACTACGAGCAGTACTTC. Protein product: CASSRILAGDYEQYF.

For the CDR3, the DNA is TGTGCCTGGAGTGTATTTCAGGGACAGTTCTTC. As protein: CAWSVFQGQFF. V usage is TRBV30 and J usage is TRBJ2-1; D may be TRBD1 (5 bases). CDR3 length equals 11 residues. CDR1 and CDR2 (germline): GTSNPN, SVGIG (reference sequence). V dropped 0 bases and J dropped 13 bases, with 10 bases sitting between them.

This clone came up once. The gene calls are TRBV11-2 and TRBJ2-7, with D unresolved. Germline V CDR1 and CDR2: SGHAT, FQNNGV. This CDR3 spans 15 amino acids. Trimming left V 5 bases short and J 0 bases short, with 14 bases between. CDR3 loop: CASSRLRFVSYEQYF. In DNA form, the CDR3 reads TGTGCCAGCAGCCGACTTCGGTTTGTCTCCTACGAGCAGTACTTC. The full variable domain, rest sourced from reference TRBV11-2 and TRBJ2-7, is EAGVAQSPRYKIIEKRQSVAFWCNPISGHATLYWYQQILGQGPKLLIQFQNNGVVDDSQLPKDRFSAERLKGVDSTLKIQPAKLEDSAVYLCASSRLRFVSYEQYFGPGTRLTVT.